The 10 T cell receptor beta chains below come from one sample, sequenced in a study of blood T cells in healthy people across ages. PCR was performed a second time for 7 to 11 cycles using a sample-barcoded 5' primer and a J-beta primer mix. TCRdb used MiXCR to reprocess the 5' RACE reads, holding one entry per CDR3 protein. The sample shows about 570,000 distinct CDR3 sequences, 27% of them seen only once. The sample taken for sequencing was blood. The receptors stem from a woman in her 70s in good health.

Only a few counts were recorded for this clonotype. The chain employs TRBV6-2 or TRBV6-3 and TRBJ1-1; the D gene is possibly TRBD1 (6 bases). V was pared by 2 bases and J by 10 bases, with 17 bases between. This CDR3 comprises 14 residues. The germline CDR1 and CDR2 sequences are MNHEY and SVGEGT. CDR3 in DNA: TGTGCCAGCAGTTACCCGATTGAGGGGGAGGGAGCTTTCTTT. Encoded protein: CASSYPIEGEGAFF.

This clonotype was recorded a few times. The chain has TRBV6-2 or TRBV6-3 and TRBJ1-1; possible D gene TRBD1, 5 bases. Looked up from germline, CDR1 is MNHEY and CDR2 is SVGEGT. CDR3 length: 15 residues. Between the trimmed V and J ends, which lost 3 bases and 6 bases, there was a span of 17 bases. CDR3 nucleotide sequence: TGTGCCAGCAGTTATCCCCCCGGGACCCTGCCTGAAGCTTTCTTT. Translating gives CASSYPPGTLPEAFF.

In its sample, this clonotype was seen a few times. J is TRBJ2-7 and V is TRBV4-3, with 9 positions matching TRBD1. The CDR3 extends over 16 amino acids. V gave up 5 bases and J gave up 3 bases; unmatched junction bases: 11. CDR1 and CDR2 from the germline V gene are LGHNA and YSLEER. CDR3 region: CASSTAAGTGNYEQYF. The CDR3 DNA reads TGCGCCAGCAGCACAGCAGCCGGGACAGGGAACTACGAGCAGTACTTC.

The CDR3 nucleotides read TGCAGTGCTCAGGGCCCTAACACTGAAGCTTTCTTT. Amino acid sequence: CSAQGPNTEAFF. The chain joins TRBV20-1 to TRBJ1-1, with D possibly matching TRBD1 (5 bases). V shed 5 bases and J shed 2 bases, with 9 bases lying between them. CDR3 length: 12 residues. CDR1 is DFQATT, CDR2 SNEGSKA, per germline (reference sequence).

V gene TRBV20-1 combines with J gene TRBJ2-3; 8 nucleotides match TRBD2. V dropped 1 base and J dropped 1; count of bases not matched to a gene: 10. The CDR3 contains 17 residues. Germline values: CDR1 DFQATT, CDR2 SNEGSKA (reference sequence). CDR3 DNA sequence: TGCAGTGCTAGAGCTCCCCATTGGCGGGGGGGCACAGATACGCAGTATTTT. Its protein product is CSARAPHWRGGTDTQYF.

This clonotype showed up just once. The chain carries TRBV5-1 and TRBJ1-4; 9 nucleotides line up with TRBD1. CDR3 length: 15 residues. The J segment lost 0 bases and the V segment lost 3 bases, leaving 0 bases of the junction unmatched. CDR1 SGHRS and CDR2 YFSETQ come from the germline V gene. As DNA, the CDR3 is TGCGCCAGCAGCTGGACAGGGGCAACTAATGAAAAACTGTTTTTT. This sequence encodes CASSWTGATNEKLFF.

This chain uses TRBV7-9 with TRBJ2-5; D is unclear. This CDR3 region has 14 residues. Trimming removed 1 base at V and 7 bases at J, with 13 bases between. From germline, CDR1 is SEHNR and CDR2 FQNEAQ (reference sequence). The CDR3, as DNA: TGTGCCAGCAGCTTAGTTCTCTCGTTGAGGACCCAGTACTTC. It encodes CASSLVLSLRTQYF.

The rearrangement uses TRBV6-6 and TRBJ1-5; maybe TRBD1 (5 bases). V was shortened by 3 bases and J by 9 bases, with 21 bases between the two germline ends. Germline lookup yields CDR1 MNHNY and CDR2 SVGAGI (reference sequence). CDR3 length: 16 residues. As DNA, the CDR3 is TGTGCCAGCAGTTATGAGAAGGGGATTTCGGGGGGGCCCCAGCATTTT. Its protein is CASSYEKGISGGPQHF.

This clonotype was counted between two and nine times. The gene calls are TRBV5-4 and TRBJ2-7; 7 nucleotides match TRBD2. This CDR3 is built from 16 residues. Trimming cost V 2 bases and J 2 bases; bases outside gene matches: 10. Germline CDR1 is SGHNT and CDR2 is YYREEE (reference sequence). In nucleotides, the CDR3 is TGTGCCAGCAGCTTAGGAGGCGGGGGACCCACCTACGAGCAGTACTTC. It yields the protein CASSLGGGGPTYEQYF.

This clonotype came up a few times. V usage is TRBV7-2 and J usage is TRBJ2-5; D may be TRBD1 (6 bases). The J call is in doubt because the DNA end fits TRBJ2-7 better. CDR1 is SGHTA and CDR2 is FQGNSA in the germline V gene. CDR3 length equals 15 residues. CDR3 nucleotides: TGTGCCAGCAGCTCGAGGTTACGGACAGCCTACGAGCAGTACTTC. This encodes CASSSRLRTAYEQYF.